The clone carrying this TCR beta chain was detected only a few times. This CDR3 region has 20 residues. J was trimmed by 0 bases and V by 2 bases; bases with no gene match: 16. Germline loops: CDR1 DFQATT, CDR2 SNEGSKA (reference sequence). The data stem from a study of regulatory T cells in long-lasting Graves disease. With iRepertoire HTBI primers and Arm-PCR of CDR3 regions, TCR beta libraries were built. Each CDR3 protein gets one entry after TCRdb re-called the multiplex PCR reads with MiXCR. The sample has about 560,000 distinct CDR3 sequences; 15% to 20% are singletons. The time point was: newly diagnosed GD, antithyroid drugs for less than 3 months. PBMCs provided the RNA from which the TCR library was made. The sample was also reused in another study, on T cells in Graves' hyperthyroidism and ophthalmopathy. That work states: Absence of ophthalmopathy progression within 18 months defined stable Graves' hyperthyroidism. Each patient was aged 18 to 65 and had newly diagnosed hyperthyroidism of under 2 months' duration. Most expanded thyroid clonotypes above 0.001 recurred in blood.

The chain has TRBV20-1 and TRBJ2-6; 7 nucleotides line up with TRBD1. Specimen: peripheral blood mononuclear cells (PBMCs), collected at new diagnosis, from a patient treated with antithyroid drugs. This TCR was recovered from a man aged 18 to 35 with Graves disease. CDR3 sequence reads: CSARPPGGQVLTSGANVLTF. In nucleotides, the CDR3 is TGCAGTGCTAGACCTCCGGGTGGACAGGTGCTGACCTCTGGGGCCAACGTCCTGACTTTC.